This entry is about one T cell receptor beta chain. The antigen is undetermined. Sequenced by immunoSEQ multiplex PCR; TCRdb stores in-frame clones only, minus some. The data hold some 98,000 clones, with roughly 84% observed a single time. V was clipped by 6 bases and J by 4 bases; unmatched bases: 5. The CDR3 has 13 residues. CDR1 and CDR2 from the germline V gene are SGHDN and FVKESK. This entry is derived from a study of T cell responses to AZD1222 COVID-19 vaccine. Study-level information: Whether given at about 4 or about 12 weeks, second doses were pooled. Overall study results and limits: The donors showed a predominance of white British ancestry and of females, with possible underestimation of clonal diversity. Two doses of AZD1222 preceded a rise in Spike-specific TCR breadth and depth.

The source of this sequence is an adult in good health. The sequencing here drew on peripheral blood, taken on day 0 of AZD1222 vaccination. The chain joins TRBV14 to TRBJ2-5, with 7 bases fitting TRBD1. This CDR3 is CASRPSGGETQYF. In nucleotides, the CDR3 is TGTGCCAGCAGACCCTCAGGGGGAGAGACCCAGTACTTC.